The 14 T cell receptor beta chains below were found in one sample sequenced in a study of T cell clonality in common variable immunodeficiency. Using immunoSEQ multiplex PCR, the repertoire was profiled, and TCRdb retains in-frame clones only, with some absent. The sample has around 13,000 clones, none seen only once. General study findings and limits: In common variable immunodeficiency, TCR beta chains reportedly carried fewer deletions and N-nucleotide insertions.

These receptors are not linked to any known antigen. The specimen sequenced was peripheral blood mononuclear cells. All receptors come from a human donor with common variable immunodeficiency.

As for this clone: The read falls 3 residues short of the CDR3 end, and the missing part is taken from the germline J gene. The rearrangement uses TRBV7-2 and TRBJ1-1; D unresolved. The germline gives CDR1 SGHTA, CDR2 FQGNSA. The CDR3 totals 13 residues. Trimming took off 5 bases at V and 1 base at J, with 8 bases between the two ends. The CDR3 spells CASSRGPNTEAFF. The part of the CDR3 DNA that was read is TGTGCCAGCAGCCGGGGTCCGAACACTGAA.

This clone was detected a few times. This CDR3 reads CASDPGWYNEQFF. The part of the CDR3 DNA that was read is TGTGCCAGTGACCCGGGTTGGTACAATGAG. The V and J genes are TRBV19 and TRBJ2-1; D unresolved. Read sequence stops 3 residues before the CDR3 end, and the germline J gene provides the missing end. Germline CDR1 reads LNHDA; CDR2 reads SQIVND (reference sequence). The CDR3 totals 13 residues. With 8 bases removed from V and 4 bases from J, the gap between germline ends came to 12 bases.

This clone showed up just a few times. Sequencing ends 3 residues short of the CDR3 end; the germline J gene provides the rest. The chain employs TRBV18 and TRBJ2-2, with a possible D match to TRBD1 (6 bases). The CDR3 sequence is 15 residues long. V lost 3 bases to trimming and J lost 4 bases, with 12 bases between them. The germline V gene encodes CDR1 KGHSH and CDR2 LQKENI. The CDR3 sequence: CASSPSTGRTGELFF. CDR3 DNA, as far as it was read: TGTGCCAGCTCACCCTCAACAGGGCGCACCGGGGAG.

This clone has just a few counts. The read ends 3 residues before the CDR3 terminus; that terminus is restored from the germline J gene. This chain uses TRBV7-9 with TRBJ2-1; 9 bases match TRBD1. Losses at the gene ends were 5 bases for V and 3 bases for J; bases not matched to a gene: 5. This CDR3 contains 15 residues. Germline assignment: CDR1 SEHNR and CDR2 FQNEAQ (reference sequence). The CDR3 here is CASSVPGQGYNEQFF. The part of the CDR3 DNA that was read is TGTGCCAGCAGCGTACCGGGACAGGGCTACAATGAG. The whole variable domain, remainder taken from reference TRBV7-9 and TRBJ2-1, is DTGVSQNPRHKITKRGQNVTFRCDPISEHNRLYWYRQTLGQGPEFLTYFQNEAQLEKSRLLSDRFSAERPKGSFSTLEIQRTEQGDSAMYLCASSVPGQGYNEQFFGPGTRLTVL.

Turning to this clone: The read gets to within 3 residues of the CDR3 end, and the germline J gene fills in the rest. The chain carries TRBV7-6 and TRBJ1-5; TRBD1 might be the D (6 bases). Germline V lookup: CDR1 SGHVS, CDR2 FNYEAQ. This CDR3 comprises 15 residues. V was cut by 5 bases and J by 1 base, with 12 bases left in between. CDR3 region: CASSEQGGSNQPQHF. CDR3 DNA (partial): TGTGCCAGCAGCGAACAGGGTGGGAGCAATCAGCCC.

Remarks on this clone: The missing CDR3 end, 3 residues past where the read stops, is filled in from the germline J gene. The chain recombines TRBV19 with TRBJ1-1; possibly TRBD1 for D (6 bases). V lost 8 bases and J lost 3, with 16 bases in between. The CDR3 has 14 amino acids. CDR1 is LNHDA and CDR2 is SQIVND in the germline V gene (reference sequence). The CDR3 bases that were read are TGTGCCAGTTTGTTTGGGGGGGCTCACACTGAA. Its protein product is CASLFGGAHTE. The entire CDR3 reads CASLFGGAHTEAFF.

This clone has just a few counts. The read falls 3 residues short of the CDR3 end, and the missing part is taken from the germline J gene. V is TRBV7-2 and J is TRBJ2-3; 7 nucleotides line up with TRBD2. The CDR3 runs to 15 residues. Germline CDR1 is SGHTA and CDR2 is FQGNSA. Trimming removed 2 bases from V and 2 bases from J; junction bases left unmatched: 4. The sequenced part of the CDR3 DNA is TGTGCCAGCAGCTTACTAGCGGTCCCCACAGATACG. Protein sequence: CASSLLAVPTDT. The whole CDR3 sequence reads CASSLLAVPTDTQYF.

This clone was detected only a few times. The CDR3 end lies 3 residues beyond the end of the read and is filled in from the germline J gene. This chain uses TRBV19 with TRBJ2-1; 7 bases match TRBD2. Germline CDR1 LNHDA, CDR2 SQIVND (reference sequence). The trim removed 1 base at V and 4 bases at J, leaving 4 bases unmatched. The CDR3 runs to 15 residues. This chain's CDR3 is CASSIAGTTYNEQFF. The part of the CDR3 DNA that was read is TGTGCCAGTAGTATAGCCGGGACTACATACAATGAG.

In the case of this clone: With the read ending 3 residues before the CDR3 end, the germline J gene is used to fill in that end. J is TRBJ2-1 and V is TRBV30; TRBD2 matches at 9 bases. CDR3 length equals 15 residues. The germline V gene encodes CDR1 GTSNPN and CDR2 SVGIG (reference sequence). V lost 0 bases, J lost 4 bases, and 4 bases stayed unmatched. Here the CDR3 reads CAWSVRSGGYNEQFF. Incomplete CDR3 DNA: TGTGCCTGGAGTGTACGTAGCGGGGGTTACAATGAG.

This clone occurred a few times. With the read ending 3 residues before the CDR3 end, the germline J gene is used to fill in that end. The rearrangement joins TRBV7-9 to TRBJ2-1; a possible D gene is TRBD1 (5 bases). This CDR3 region has 14 residues. The V and J ends lost 4 bases and 0 bases respectively, with 7 bases between them. Germline loops: CDR1 SEHNR, CDR2 FQNEAQ (reference sequence). Partial CDR3 DNA: TGTGCCAGCAGCTCCAGGGTCTCCTACAATGAG. Its protein product is CASSSRVSYNE. The full CDR3 is CASSSRVSYNEQFF.

Turning to this clone: With the read ending 3 residues before the CDR3 end, the germline J gene is used to fill in that end. V is TRBV6-1 and J is TRBJ1-5; TRBD1 is a possible D gene (5 bases). The V gene's germline CDR1 is MNHNS and CDR2 SASEGT. This CDR3 has 15 amino acids. Trimming took 2 bases from V and 6 from J, leaving 14 bases between them. The CDR3 sequence: CASSERWQGAQPQHF. Partial CDR3 DNA: TGTGCCAGCAGTGAAAGGTGGCAGGGCGCTCAGCCC.

The table lists this clone with a few counts. The CDR3 goes on 3 residues after the read ends, and that part is filled in from the germline J gene. This rearrangement joins TRBV7-3 to TRBJ2-1, with D maybe TRBD2 (6 bases). The germline V gene encodes CDR1 SGHTA and CDR2 FQGTGA. Trimming pared 5 bases from V and 7 bases from J, leaving 18 bases between. CDR3 length: 15 residues. CDR3 bases read: TGTGCCAGCAGCCCCGTAGGGCGGGGCGGTAATGAG. Encoded protein: CASSPVGRGGNE. The whole CDR3 sequence is CASSPVGRGGNEQFF. The full variable domain, with the rest looked up from reference TRBV7-3 and TRBJ2-1, is GAGVSQTPSNKVTEKGKYVELRCDPISGHTALYWYRQSLGQGPEFLIYFQGTGAADDSGLPNDRFFAVRPEGSVSTLKIQRTERGDSAVYLCASSPVGRGGNEQFFGPGTRLTVL.

There are a few counts of this clone. The read terminates 3 residues ahead of where the CDR3 ends, so the germline J gene completes it. This chain connects TRBV2 to TRBJ1-5, with 7 bases matching TRBD1. Losses at the gene ends were 8 bases for V and 1 base for J; bases not matched to a gene: 2. Germline V lookup: CDR1 SNHLY, CDR2 FYNNEI. This CDR3 spans 13 amino acids. The CDR3 spells CASDRESNQPQHF. Incomplete CDR3 DNA: TGTGCCAGCGACAGGGAAAGCAATCAGCCC.

On this clone itself: The CDR3 end lies 3 residues beyond the end of the read and is filled in from the germline J gene. The chain is built from TRBV19 and TRBJ2-5; 16 bases line up with TRBD2. With 7 bases clipped from V and 7 bases from J, the junction kept 6 bases outside the gene matches. CDR3 length: 15 amino acids. The germline CDR1 and CDR2 sequences are LNHDA and SQIVND (reference sequence). CDR3 sequence reads: CASKPGLAGGGTQYF. The CDR3 bases that were read are TGTGCCAGTAAACCGGGACTAGCGGGAGGGGGGACC.